Listed below are T cell receptor beta chains from one sample, sequenced in a study of CD4 T cells in relation to SARS-CoV-2 and coronaviruses. Method: immunoSEQ multiplex PCR; TCRdb's copy keeps in-frame clones and lacks some. The sample shows about 56,000 clones, just over 90% of them seen only once. Sequencing input: naive CD4+ T cells from PBMCs. Source of these receptors: an adult with COVID-19. Both conserved end residues are part of each CDR3. A D gene is named only where the DNA matches it firmly. Only some rows state a clone size, as once, few, many or a class for expanded clones.

V	J	D	size	DNA	CDR3
TRBV3-1/TRBV3-2	TRBJ2-5	TRBD1	.	TGTGCCAGCAGCCAAATAAGGACAGGGCAGTGGGAGACCCAGTACTTC	CASSQIRTGQWETQYF
TRBV7-9	TRBJ1-1	.	once	TGTGCCAGCAGCTTGGACTTTGAAGCTTTCTTT	CASSLDFEAFF
TRBV7-2	TRBJ2-3	.	once	TGTGCCAGCAGCTTTTCCCTATCTTCGGCAGATACGCAGTATTTT	CASSFSLSSADTQYF
TRBV24-1	TRBJ2-5	.	.	TGTGCCACCAGTGATGGGGCCCAACCCTGGGAAGAGACCCAGTACTTC	CATSDGAQPWEETQYF
TRBV24-1	TRBJ2-3	.	.	TGTGCCACCAGATTTGAGGGGGGTCCTAGCACAGATACGCAGTATTTT	CATRFEGGPSTDTQYF
TRBV21-1	TRBJ1-6	.	.	TGTGCCAGCAGCAAATTTTTGGGAAATTCACCCCTCCACTTT	CASSKFLGNSPLHF
TRBV7-9	TRBJ2-3	.	once	TGTGCCAGCAGCTTAGGAGGCCCTGGGGCAGATACGCAGTATTTT	CASSLGGPGADTQYF
TRBV20-1	TRBJ2-7	TRBD2	once	TGCAGTGCTAGTTCCCTAGCGGGAGGCGAGCAGTACTTC	CSASSLAGGEQYF
TRBV19	TRBJ2-7	TRBD2	.	TGTGCCAGTAGTTCCGGCGGACTAGCGGGAGTCTTCTACGAGCAGTACTTC	CASSSGGLAGVFYEQYF
TRBV5-1	TRBJ1-5	.	.	TGCGCCAGCAGCTTGGTTCCGGCAGATGGTGATCAGCCCCAGCATTTT	CASSLVPADGDQPQHF
TRBV11-2	TRBJ2-1	.	once	TGTGCCAGCAGCTTAGGTCAGGGAAAGTACAATGAGCAGTTCTTC	CASSLGQGKYNEQFF
TRBV2	TRBJ1-2	TRBD1	.	TGTGCCAGCAGGATCGGACAGGACGTGATCTATGGCTACACCTTC	CASRIGQDVIYGYTF
TRBV5-6	TRBJ1-1	TRBD1	once	TGTGCCAGCAGCTTAGACAGGGGGCTCACTGAAGCTTTCTTT	CASSLDRGLTEAFF
TRBV6-4	TRBJ2-1	TRBD2	.	TGTGCCAGCAGACAAAATAGCGGGAGGCTTGATAATGAGCAGTTCTTC	CASRQNSGRLDNEQFF
TRBV11-2	TRBJ2-1	.	.	TGTGCCAGCAGCTTTGGTTTGCCTAGGGCCGGGCATGAGCAGTTCTTC	CASSFGLPRAGHEQFF
TRBV30	TRBJ2-2	.	.	TGTGCCTGGAGTGTGGATTCCACCGGGGAGCTGTTTTTT	CAWSVDSTGELFF
TRBV28	TRBJ2-2	TRBD1	few	TGTGCCAGCAGAAAGACAGGGGGCGTCGGGGAGCTGTTTTTT	CASRKTGGVGELFF
TRBV15	TRBJ2-7	TRBD2	once	TGTGCCACCGGTGGGGGGACTAATCTCGGCGAGCAGTACTTC	CATGGGTNLGEQYF
TRBV5-1	TRBJ2-1	TRBD2	.	TGCGCCAGCAGCATCCGGGTTAGCGGGTACAATGAGCAGTTCTTC	CASSIRVSGYNEQFF
TRBV28	TRBJ2-5	.	.	TGTGCCACCCGCCCGCCCCAGGGAGGAGAGACCCAGTACTTC	CATRPPQGGETQYF
TRBV30	TRBJ1-1	.	.	TGTGCCGGATACAAGAACACTGAAGCTTTCTTT	CAGYKNTEAFF
TRBV7-9	TRBJ1-1	TRBD1	.	TGTGCCAGCAGCCCTATACTAGGGGGCTTTGAAACTGAAGCTTTCTTT	CASSPILGGFETEAFF
TRBV18	TRBJ1-3	.	.	TGTGCCAGCTCACTCGGCAGGGACGCGGTTTCTCTCTCTGGAAACACCATATATTTT	CASSLGRDAVSLSGNTIYF
TRBV7-2	TRBJ2-7	.	.	TGTGCCAGCAGCCTACAGGCAGGGATACTCTACGAGCAGTACTTC	CASSLQAGILYEQYF
TRBV5-8	TRBJ1-2	.	.	TGTGCCAGCAGCCCCCGCGCGGCGAATGCGGGCTACACCTTC	CASSPRAANAGYTF
TRBV4-2	TRBJ2-1	TRBD2	.	TGTGCCAAGCCTAGCGGGAGTTTCGGTGAGCAGTTCTTC	CAKPSGSFGEQFF
TRBV3-1/TRBV3-2	TRBJ2-3	.	.	TGTGCCAGCAGCCAAAACCACCAGGGGACAGATACGCAGTATTTT	CASSQNHQGTDTQYF
TRBV11-2	TRBJ2-6	.	.	TGTGCCACCACGGGGGCCAACGTCCTGACTTTC	CATTGANVLTF